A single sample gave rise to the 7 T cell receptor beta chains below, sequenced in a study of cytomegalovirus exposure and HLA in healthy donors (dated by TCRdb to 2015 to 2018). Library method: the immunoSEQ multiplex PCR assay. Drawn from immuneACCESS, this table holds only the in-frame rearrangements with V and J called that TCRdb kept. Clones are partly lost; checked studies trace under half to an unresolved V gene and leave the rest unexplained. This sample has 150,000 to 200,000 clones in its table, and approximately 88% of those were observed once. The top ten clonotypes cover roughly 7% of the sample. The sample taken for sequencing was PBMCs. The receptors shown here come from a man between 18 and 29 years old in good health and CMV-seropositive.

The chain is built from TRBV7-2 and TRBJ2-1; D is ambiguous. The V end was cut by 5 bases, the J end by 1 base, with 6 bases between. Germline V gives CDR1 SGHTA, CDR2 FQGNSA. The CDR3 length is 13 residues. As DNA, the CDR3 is TGTGCCAGCAGCACCCGGTCCTACAATGAGCAGTTCTTC. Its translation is CASSTRSYNEQFF.

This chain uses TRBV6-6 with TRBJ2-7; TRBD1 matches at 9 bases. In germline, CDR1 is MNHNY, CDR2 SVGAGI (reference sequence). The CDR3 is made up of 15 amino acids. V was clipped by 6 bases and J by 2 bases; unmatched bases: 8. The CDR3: CASRTLQGAAYEQYF. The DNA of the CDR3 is TGTGCCAGCAGAACACTACAGGGGGCGGCCTACGAGCAGTACTTC.

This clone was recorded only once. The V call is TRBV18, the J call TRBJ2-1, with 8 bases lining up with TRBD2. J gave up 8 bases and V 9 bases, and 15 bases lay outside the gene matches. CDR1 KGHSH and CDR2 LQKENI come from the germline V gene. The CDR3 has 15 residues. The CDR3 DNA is TGTGCCAGTACTCGAGAGGCGGGGGGCTCCGATGAGCAGTTCTTC. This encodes CASTREAGGSDEQFF.

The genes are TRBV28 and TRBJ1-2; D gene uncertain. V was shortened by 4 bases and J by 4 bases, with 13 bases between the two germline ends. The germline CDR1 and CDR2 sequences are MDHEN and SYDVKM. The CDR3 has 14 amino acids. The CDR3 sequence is CASSSGTVIYGYTF. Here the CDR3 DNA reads TGTGCCAGCAGTTCTGGTACAGTCATCTATGGCTACACCTTC.

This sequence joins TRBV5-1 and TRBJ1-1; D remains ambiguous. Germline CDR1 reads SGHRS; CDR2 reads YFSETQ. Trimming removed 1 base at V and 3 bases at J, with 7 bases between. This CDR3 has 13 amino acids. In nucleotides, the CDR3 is TGCGCCAGCAGCTTGTTACCGGACACTGAAGCTTTCTTT. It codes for CASSLLPDTEAFF.

The CDR3 nucleotides are TGTGCCAGCAGCTTGGGCGGGTACGGGGCCAACGTCCTGACTTTC. Translated: CASSLGGYGANVLTF. V and J are TRBV5-6 and TRBJ2-6; D perhaps matches TRBD2 (5 bases). Trimming pared 0 bases from V and 4 bases from J, leaving 8 bases between. This CDR3 contains 15 residues. Germline-derived CDR1 and CDR2 are SGHDT and YYEEEE.

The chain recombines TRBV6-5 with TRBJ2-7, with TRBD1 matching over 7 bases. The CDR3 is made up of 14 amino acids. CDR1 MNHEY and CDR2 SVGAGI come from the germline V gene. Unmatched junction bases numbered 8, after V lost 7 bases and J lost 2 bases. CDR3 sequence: CASTPSGGPYEQYF. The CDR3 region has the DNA TGTGCCAGCACCCCATCAGGGGGACCCTACGAGCAGTACTTC.